What follows is one T cell receptor (beta chain) and its context. Its specificity is not known. This entry belongs to a study of cytomegalovirus exposure and HLA in healthy donors. Here immunoSEQ multiplex PCR was the method, and the copy in TCRdb shows in-frame clones only, minus some. The sample consists of fewer than 250,000 clones, around 87% of them appearing once. Study observations and caveats: Listed as cytomegalovirus-associated were roughly 180 TCR beta chains. Three chains linked to CMV were shown in vitro to be specific for CMV antigens. A later analysis found first-cohort TCR clusters tended to co-occur in the 90 to 150 validation repertoires.

Separate from the roughly 670-subject first cohort, the 120-subject validation cohort was the one that the donors belonged to. The CDR3 extends over 13 amino acids. In germline, CDR1 is SGHDN, CDR2 FVKESK. Deletions cut 0 bases from V and 4 bases from J, with 6 bases between. J is TRBJ1-1 and V is TRBV14; D is unresolved. The sequenced material came from PBMCs. The clonotype comes from a man aged 18 to 30 in good health and CMV-seronegative. The chain's CDR3 is CASSQDLGTEAFF. The CDR3 DNA reads as TGTGCCAGCAGCCAAGATCTAGGCACTGAAGCTTTCTTT. The complete variable domain, with remaining parts taken from reference TRBV14 and TRBJ1-1, reads EAGVTQFPSHSVIEKGQTVTLRCDPISGHDNLYWYRRVMGKEIKFLLHFVKESKQDESGMPNNRFLAERTGGTYSTLKVQPAELEDSGVYFCASSQDLGTEAFFGQGTRLTVV.